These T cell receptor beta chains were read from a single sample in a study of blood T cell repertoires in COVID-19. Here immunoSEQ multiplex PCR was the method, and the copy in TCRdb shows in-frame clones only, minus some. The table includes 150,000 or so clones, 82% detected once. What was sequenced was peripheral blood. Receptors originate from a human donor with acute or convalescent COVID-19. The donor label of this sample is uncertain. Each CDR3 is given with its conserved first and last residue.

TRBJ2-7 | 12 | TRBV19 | CASQGGAYEQYF
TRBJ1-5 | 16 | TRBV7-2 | CASSLGGTASNQPQHF
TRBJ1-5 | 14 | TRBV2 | CASSDEGFNQPQHF
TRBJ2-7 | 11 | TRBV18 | CASSREDEQYF
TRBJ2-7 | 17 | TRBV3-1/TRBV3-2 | CASSRDRGPPESYEQYF
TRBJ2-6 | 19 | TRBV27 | CPSSLNGPGVLGGANVLTF
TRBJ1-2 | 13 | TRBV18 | CASSPGGPSGYTF
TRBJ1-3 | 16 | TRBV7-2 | CASSWDRGGSGNTIYF
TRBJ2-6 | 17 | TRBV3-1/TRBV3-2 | CASSHEAGTTGANVLTF
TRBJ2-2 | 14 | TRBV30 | CAWIRSGDTGELFF
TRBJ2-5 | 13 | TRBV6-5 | CASRRGQTETQYF
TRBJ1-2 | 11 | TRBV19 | CASSIPGGYTF
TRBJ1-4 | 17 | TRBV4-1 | CASSQEFQGALDEKLFF
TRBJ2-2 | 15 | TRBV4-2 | CASSQDPRNTGELFF
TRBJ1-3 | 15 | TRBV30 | CAWRGAGLAGNTIYF
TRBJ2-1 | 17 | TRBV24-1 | CATSDSAGGRLGNEQFF
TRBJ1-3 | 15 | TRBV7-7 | CASSLGTTPGNTIYF
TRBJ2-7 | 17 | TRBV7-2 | CASSLAQQGIYSYEQYF
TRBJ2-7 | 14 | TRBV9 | CASSVGSGGYEQYF
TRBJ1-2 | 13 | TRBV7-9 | CASRAENNYGYTF
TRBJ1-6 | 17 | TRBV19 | CASSSPGQGRGDSPLHF
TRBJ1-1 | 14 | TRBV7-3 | CASSLEGKNTEAFF
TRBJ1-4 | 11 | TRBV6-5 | CASSRGEKLFF
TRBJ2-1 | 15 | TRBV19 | CASSLRERLNNEQFF
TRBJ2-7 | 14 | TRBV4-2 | CASSHGTSGYEQYF
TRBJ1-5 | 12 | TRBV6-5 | CASRVENQPQHF
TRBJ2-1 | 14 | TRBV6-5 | CASIRDRGKWEQFF
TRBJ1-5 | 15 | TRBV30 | CAWSHPTGINQPQHF
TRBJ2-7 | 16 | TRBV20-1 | CSASPPGSRIAYEQYF
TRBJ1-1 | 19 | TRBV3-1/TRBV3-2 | CASSPTRTGGGSGNTEAFF
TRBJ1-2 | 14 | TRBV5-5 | CASSLGLELYGYTF